This T cell receptor beta chain came from a study of blood T cell repertoires in COVID-19. Germline CDR1 MNHEY, CDR2 SVGAGI. There are 12 residues in the CDR3. Trimming removed 5 bases from V and 4 bases from J, with 8 bases in between. Method: immunoSEQ multiplex PCR; TCRdb's copy keeps in-frame clones and lacks some. The sample includes 200,000 to 300,000 clones, approximately 90% of them seen just once. The rearrangement uses TRBV6-5 and TRBJ1-2; no clear D. The sequence was collected from a middle-aged woman with acute COVID-19. The sample consisted of PBMCs or T cells enriched from blood (not recorded which). The CDR3 is CASSNLLYGYTF. Here the CDR3 DNA reads TGTGCCAGCAGTAACCTACTCTATGGCTACACCTTC.